This T cell receptor (beta chain) was sequenced in a study of shared clonotypes between healthy human individuals. Study-wide points: The study drew on few donors, limiting represented genetic and exposure-history diversity. Compared with memory subsets, naive subsets generally had larger estimated richness. Non-shared clonotypes had lower generation probabilities than clonotypes shared by all four sorted-subset donors.

Concerning this clone itself: No antigen is known for it.

CD45RO negativity and positive selection for CCR7 defined naive CD8 cells, a population that excluded terminally differentiated effector memory CD45RA+ cells. The genomic DNA of each subset was split evenly across several immunoSEQ plates. TCRdb's table, derived via immunoSEQ multiplex PCR, lists solely in-frame clones and lacks some. In the table there are about 800,000 clones, about 96% of which are singletons. Sequencing was performed on naive CD8+ T cells sorted from blood. The sequence was collected from a man aged 30 to 39 in good health.

The CDR3 bases are TGCGCCAGCAGCCAAGATTTGAGAGGGGGCAAATCCTACGAGCAGTACTTC. Translated: CASSQDLRGGKSYEQYF. The genes are TRBV4-3 and TRBJ2-7, with TRBD1 identical over 7 bases. The V segment lost 0 bases and the J segment 1 base; nucleotides outside the gene matches: 9. Germline-derived CDR1 and CDR2 are LGHNA and YSLEER. This CDR3 has 17 residues.